A selection of T cell receptor beta chains follows, all from one sample in a study of blood T cell repertoires in COVID-19. Assay: immunoSEQ multiplex PCR; the TCRdb copy retains only in-frame clones and omits some. The table shows roughly 190,000 clones, with over 70% occurring only once. Material: peripheral blood. The receptors were sampled from a man between 45 and 60 years old with active or convalescent COVID-19. Each CDR3 is given with its conserved first and last residue. The order of the fields is clone size, V gene, D gene, J gene, CDR3 DNA, CDR3 protein. A D gene is named only where the DNA matches it firmly. The size of a clone is reported for some rows only, either as once, few or many, or as a class for expanded clones.

NA	TRBV19	NA	TRBJ1-6	TGTGCCAGTACTCCTGGACAGACGGATAATTCACCCCTCCACTTT	CASTPGQTDNSPLHF
once	TRBV11-2	NA	TRBJ2-7	TGTGCCAGCAGCTCAGGGATGGGTTACGAGCAGTACTTC	CASSSGMGYEQYF
NA	TRBV20-1	NA	TRBJ1-2	TGCAGTGCTAGTCCCCCCACAGGGCTTTTCCTCTATGGCTACACCTTC	CSASPPTGLFLYGYTF
once	TRBV6-1	NA	TRBJ1-1	TGTGCCAGCAGTGCCCATACAGAGAACACTGAAGCTTTCTTT	CASSAHTENTEAFF
NA	TRBV3-1/TRBV3-2	TRBD2	TRBJ2-5	TGTGCCAGCAGCCAAGGGTGGGGACTAGCGGGAAGAGGAGAGACCCAGTACTTC	CASSQGWGLAGRGETQYF
NA	TRBV2	TRBD1	TRBJ2-5	TGTGCCAGCAGTGAAGCCAACAGGGGATGGGAGACCCAGTACTTC	CASSEANRGWETQYF
NA	TRBV10-1	NA	TRBJ2-7	TGCGCCAGCAGTCGGGGGGCCCCGGGGCACTACGAGCAGTACTTC	CASSRGAPGHYEQYF
NA	TRBV19	NA	TRBJ1-1	TGTGCCAGTAACCTCGGACCTACCCGGGGATTGAAAGCTTTCTTT	CASNLGPTRGLKAFF
NA	TRBV7-2	NA	TRBJ1-2	TGTGCCAGCAGCTTAGGGGCCGGGGGGGGAGCTAACTATGGCTACACCTTC	CASSLGAGGGANYGYTF
NA	TRBV6-6	NA	TRBJ1-5	TGTGCCAGCACACCGACAGGTAGCAATCAGCCCCAGCATTTT	CASTPTGSNQPQHF
NA	TRBV11-2	TRBD1	TRBJ2-7	TGTGCCAGCCCGGGACAGGGGGCTCGGGAGCAGTACTTC	CASPGQGAREQYF
NA	TRBV21-1	NA	TRBJ1-1	TGTGCCAGCAGCAAAGACCGGTTGGACACTGAAGCTTTCTTT	CASSKDRLDTEAFF
NA	TRBV30	NA	TRBJ1-3	TGTGCCTGGAGTAGAGTGATCTCTGGAAACACCATATATTTT	CAWSRVISGNTIYF
NA	TRBV5-5	NA	TRBJ1-6	TGTGCCAGCACCATCTCGGGACATACGAATTCACCCCTCCACTTT	CASTISGHTNSPLHF
NA	TRBV5-1	NA	TRBJ1-1	TGCGCCAGCAGCTTCCAGGGAAGGACTGAAGCTTTCTTT	CASSFQGRTEAFF
NA	TRBV10-1	NA	TRBJ2-7	TGCGCCAGCAGTGGCGACAGCTCCTACGAGCAGTACTTC	CASSGDSSYEQYF
NA	TRBV2	NA	TRBJ2-1	TGTGCCAGCAGCACTAGGGGGAATGAGCAGTTCTTC	CASSTRGNEQFF
NA	TRBV12-3/TRBV12-4	TRBD2	TRBJ2-1	TGTGCCAGCAGTTTAACTAGCGGCAATGAGCAGTTCTTC	CASSLTSGNEQFF